Here is one TCR beta chain with its context. Its antigen is as yet unknown. The PCR contained 60 Vbeta and 13 Jbeta primers. Here immunoSEQ multiplex PCR was the method, and the copy in TCRdb shows in-frame clones only, minus some. This sample has roughly 170,000 clones; 77% occur once, and the top ten carry 1.4%. This record comes from a study of cytomegalovirus exposure and HLA in healthy donors. Study-wide points: Researchers reported that a few CMV-associated chains were confirmed in vitro as CMV antigen-specific.

The V gene end was trimmed by 5 bases and the J gene end by 0 bases; junction bases not matched to a gene: 6. The CDR3 has 16 residues. Germline-derived CDR1 and CDR2 are SGHTA and FQGNSA. This TCR came from a woman in her 30s in good health and CMV-seropositive. What was sequenced was PBMCs. The chain recombines TRBV7-2 with TRBJ1-2; 10 bases line up with TRBD1. CDR3 nucleotide sequence: TGTGCCAGCAGCGGGGACAGGGGAATAACTAACTATGGCTACACCTTC. Residues: CASSGDRGITNYGYTF.